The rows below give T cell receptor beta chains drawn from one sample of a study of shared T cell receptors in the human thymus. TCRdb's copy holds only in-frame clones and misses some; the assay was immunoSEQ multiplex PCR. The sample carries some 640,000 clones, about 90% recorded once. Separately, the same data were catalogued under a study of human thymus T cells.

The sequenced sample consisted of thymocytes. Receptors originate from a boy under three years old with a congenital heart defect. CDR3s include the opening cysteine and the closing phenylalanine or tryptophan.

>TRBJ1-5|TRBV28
CASNPEGQPQHF
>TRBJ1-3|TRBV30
CAWSVPGSSGNTIYF
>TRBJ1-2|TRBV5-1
CASSADRGKGYGYTF
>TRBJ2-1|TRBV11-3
CASSLEGVKQFF
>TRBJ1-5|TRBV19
CASSIGRVGDQPQHF
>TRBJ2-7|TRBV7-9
CASSPWTGQAIQTYEQYF
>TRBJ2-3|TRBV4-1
CASSQDSVAGVPDTQYF
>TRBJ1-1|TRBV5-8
CASSLVGQYTEAFF
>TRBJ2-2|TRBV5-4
CASSLVSSGSSGTGELFF
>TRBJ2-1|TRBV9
CASRPGRESSYNEQFF
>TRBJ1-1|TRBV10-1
CASSESIGQGKFFKTEAFF
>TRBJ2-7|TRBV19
CASSTLREVYGQYF
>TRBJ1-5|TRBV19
CASSLRTSGNQPQHF
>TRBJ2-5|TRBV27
CASSNQDRGRETQYF
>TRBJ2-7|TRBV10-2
CASASSYYEQYF
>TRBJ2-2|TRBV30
CAWSGPKGAHTGELFF
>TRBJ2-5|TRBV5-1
CASSSRLVQETQYF
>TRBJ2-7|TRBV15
CATSGTGDEQYF
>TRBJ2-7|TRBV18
CASSPRETSGTAYEQYF
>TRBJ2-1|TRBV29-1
CSVGPWTGLYNEQFF
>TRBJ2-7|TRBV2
CASSSPRAGASYEQYF
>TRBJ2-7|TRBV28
CASTEQPKTYEQYF
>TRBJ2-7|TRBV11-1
CASSVRQIAGDSYEQYF
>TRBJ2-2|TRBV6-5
CASSGLAITGELFF
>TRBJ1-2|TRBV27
CASSPGGADYGYTF
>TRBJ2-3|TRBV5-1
CASSLELMDLAGGDTQYF
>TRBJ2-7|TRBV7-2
CASSYNRDITYEQYF
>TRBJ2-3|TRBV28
CASLSKTSGISTDTQYF
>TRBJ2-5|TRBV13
CASSHLTGSQETQYF
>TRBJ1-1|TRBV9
CASSSVAGSDTEAFF
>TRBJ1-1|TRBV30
CAWSPRTGGILNTEAFF
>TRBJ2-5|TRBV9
CASSVVPGSWKTQYF
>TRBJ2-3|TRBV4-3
CASSQEKTASGTDTQYF
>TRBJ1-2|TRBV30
CAWSVGASQTRYGYTF
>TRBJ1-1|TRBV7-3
CASSLLLVGAQNTEAFF
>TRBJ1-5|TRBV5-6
CASSLRGNQPQHF
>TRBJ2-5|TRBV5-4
CASSLGLQGGLETQYF
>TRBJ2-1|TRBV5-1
CASSLGGLAGGGQFF
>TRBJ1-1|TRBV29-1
CSVEGGGRPAEAFF
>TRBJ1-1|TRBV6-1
CASSDGGTGGWAFF
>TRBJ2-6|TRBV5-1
CASSLAPVSGANVLTF
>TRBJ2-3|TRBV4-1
CASSQDSLAGVVDTQYF
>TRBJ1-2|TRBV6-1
CASGVIPYGYTF
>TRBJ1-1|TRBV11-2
CASTPLEDRGRGLNTEAFF
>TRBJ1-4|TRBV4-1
CASSDLLGQGATNEKLFF
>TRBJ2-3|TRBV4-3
CASSQAFRGASGPTDTQYF
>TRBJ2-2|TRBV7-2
CASSSPKGAGGTGELFF
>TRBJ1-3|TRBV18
CASSRIGTAFSGNTIYF
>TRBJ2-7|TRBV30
CAWSDRPGSYEQYF
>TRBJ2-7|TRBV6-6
CASSAGGGSYEQYF
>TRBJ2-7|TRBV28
CASRYMRTGNYEQYF
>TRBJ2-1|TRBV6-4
CASSRGAGGHNEQFF
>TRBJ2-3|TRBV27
CASAGPKLATSTDTQYF